The sequence of this T cell receptor (beta chain) was determined in a study of post-analysis software for immune sequencing data. Study-wide context: Patients had relapsing-remitting, secondary progressive or progressive-relapsing multiple sclerosis; some lacked subtype.

Trimming stripped 2 bases from V and 0 bases from J, with 9 bases between. The length of the CDR3 is 15 residues. Germline CDR1 reads SGDLS; CDR2 reads YYNGEE. For this clonotype: What it recognizes is unknown.

Study findings and constraints: A handful of TRBV segments appeared more often in patients than in controls, and TRBV5-6, TRBV5-1 and TRBV20-1 were among these. The F measure placed samples prepared in the same batch into strongly shared clusters. Multiple sclerosis was associated with a significant reduction in normalized Chao1 diversity relative to controls.

Researchers reported that TCR beta cDNA libraries carried unique molecular identifiers. There were 1 to 10 million T cells, and 400,000 to 650,000 cDNA molecules came from them. From the PCR reads, TCRdb called clonotypes with MiXCR, one entry per CDR3 protein. Here the sample spans fewer than 850,000 distinct CDR3 sequences, about 32% being singletons. This chain joins TRBV9 and TRBJ1-3; D perhaps matches TRBD1 (6 bases). Sequences were obtained from blood. This receptor was obtained from a girl between 5 and 17 years old with multiple sclerosis. The CDR3 DNA follows: TGTGCCAGCAGCGTCCTGGACAGCTCTGGAAACACCATATATTTT. This encodes CASSVLDSSGNTIYF. The whole variable domain, remainder taken from reference TRBV9 and TRBJ1-3, is DSGVTQTPKHLITATGQRVTLRCSPRSGDLSVYWYQQSLDQGLQFLIQYYNGEERAKGNILERFSAQQFPDLHSELNLSSLELGDSALYFCASSVLDSSGNTIYFGEGSWLTVV.